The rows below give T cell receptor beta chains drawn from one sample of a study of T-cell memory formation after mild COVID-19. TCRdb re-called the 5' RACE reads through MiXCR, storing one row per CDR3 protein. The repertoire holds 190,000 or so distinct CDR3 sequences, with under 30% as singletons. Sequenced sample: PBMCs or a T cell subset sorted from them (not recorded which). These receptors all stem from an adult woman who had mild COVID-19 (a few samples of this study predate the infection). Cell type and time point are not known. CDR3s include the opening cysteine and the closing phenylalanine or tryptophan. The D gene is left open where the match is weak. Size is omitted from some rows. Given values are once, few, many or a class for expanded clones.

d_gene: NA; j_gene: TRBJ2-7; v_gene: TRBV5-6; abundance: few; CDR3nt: TGTGCCAGCAGCTTGAAGTTAACCAGGAGCTCCTACGAGCAGTACTTC; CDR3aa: CASSLKLTRSSYEQYF
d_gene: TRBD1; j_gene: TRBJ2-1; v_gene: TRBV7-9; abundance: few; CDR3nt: TGTGCCAGCAGCTCCCAACAGGGGTTTGATGAGCAGTTCTTC; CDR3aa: CASSSQQGFDEQFF
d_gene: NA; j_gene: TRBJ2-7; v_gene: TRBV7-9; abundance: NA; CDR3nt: TGTGCCAGCAGCTCACCCGGTGTCGGGCGCTCCTACGAGCAGTACTTC; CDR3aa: CASSSPGVGRSYEQYF
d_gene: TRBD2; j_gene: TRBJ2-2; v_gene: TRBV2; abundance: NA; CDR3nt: TGTGCCAGCAGTACACCCCCGGGACTAGCGGGAGCGATGGACACCGGGGAGCTGTTTTTT; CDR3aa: CASSTPPGLAGAMDTGELFF
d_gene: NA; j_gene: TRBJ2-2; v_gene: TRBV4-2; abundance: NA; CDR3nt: TGTGCCAGCAGCCAAGAGCTAGCAGCCGGGGAGCTGTTTTTT; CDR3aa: CASSQELAAGELFF
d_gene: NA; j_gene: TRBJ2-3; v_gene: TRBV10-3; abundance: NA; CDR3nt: TGTGCCATCAGTGAGTCGACGACAGATACGCAGTATTTT; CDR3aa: CAISESTTDTQYF
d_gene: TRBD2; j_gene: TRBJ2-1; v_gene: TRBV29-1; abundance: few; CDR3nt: TGCAGCGTTGACCCGTTTAGCGGGAGAAAATACAATGAGCAGTTCTTC; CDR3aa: CSVDPFSGRKYNEQFF
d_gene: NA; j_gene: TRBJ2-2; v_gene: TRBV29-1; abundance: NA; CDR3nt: TGCAGCGTTACCCTTTCGGCCGGGGAGCTGTTTTTT; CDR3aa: CSVTLSAGELFF
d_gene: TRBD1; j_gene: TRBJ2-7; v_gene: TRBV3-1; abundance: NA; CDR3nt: TGTGCCAGCAGCCCCTCCGGACAGGGGGGAAGGTACGAGCAGTACTTC; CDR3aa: CASSPSGQGGRYEQYF
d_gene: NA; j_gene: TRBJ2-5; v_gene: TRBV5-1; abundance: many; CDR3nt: TGCGCCAGCAGCTTGGTCGGGGGAGAGACCCAGTACTTC; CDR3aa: CASSLVGGETQYF
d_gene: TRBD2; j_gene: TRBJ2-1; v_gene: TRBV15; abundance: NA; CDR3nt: TGTGCCACCAGCAGAGCGAGCGGGGACTCCTACAATGAGCAGTTCTTC; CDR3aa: CATSRASGDSYNEQFF
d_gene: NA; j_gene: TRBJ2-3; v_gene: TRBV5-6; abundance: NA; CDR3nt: TGTGCCAGCAAGGGGGGGGGCACAGATACGCAGTATTTT; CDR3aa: CASKGGGTDTQYF
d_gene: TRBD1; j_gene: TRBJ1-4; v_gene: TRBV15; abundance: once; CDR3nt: TGTGCCACCAGCAGAGTTGGACAGGGTAATGAAAAACTGTTTTTT; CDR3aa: CATSRVGQGNEKLFF
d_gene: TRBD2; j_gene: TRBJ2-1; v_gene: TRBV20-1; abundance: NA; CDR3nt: TGCAGTGCTAGAAACCCTCGGGCTAGCGGGGATACCTACAATGAGCAGTTCTTC; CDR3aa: CSARNPRASGDTYNEQFF
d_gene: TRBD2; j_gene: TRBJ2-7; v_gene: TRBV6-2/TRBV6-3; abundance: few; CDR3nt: TGTGCCAGCAGTTACTCTGGACTAGCAGGACCCTACGAGCAGTACTTC; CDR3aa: CASSYSGLAGPYEQYF
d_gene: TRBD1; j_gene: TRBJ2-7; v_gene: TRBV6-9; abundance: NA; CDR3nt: TGTGCCCCTCCCCCCGGGACAGGGTCCTACGAGCAGTACTTC; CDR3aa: CAPPPGTGSYEQYF
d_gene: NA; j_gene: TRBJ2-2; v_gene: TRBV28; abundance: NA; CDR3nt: TGTGCCAGCCTCATAAGAGGTACCGGGGAGCTGTTTTTT; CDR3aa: CASLIRGTGELFF
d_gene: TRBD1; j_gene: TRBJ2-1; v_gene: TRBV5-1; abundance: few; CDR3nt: TGCGCCAGCAGCTTGTGGACAGGGGGTACTATGGCCAATGAGCAGTTCTTC; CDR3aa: CASSLWTGGTMANEQFF
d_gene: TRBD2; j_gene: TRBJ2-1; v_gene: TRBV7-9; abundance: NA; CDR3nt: TGTGCCAGCAGCTTAGCTGCGGGGGGCTACAATGAGCAGTTCTTC; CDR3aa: CASSLAAGGYNEQFF
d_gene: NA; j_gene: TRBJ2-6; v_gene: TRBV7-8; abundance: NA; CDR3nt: TGTGCCAGCAGCCCACGGAGGGCTGGGGCCAACGTCCTGACTTTC; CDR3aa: CASSPRRAGANVLTF
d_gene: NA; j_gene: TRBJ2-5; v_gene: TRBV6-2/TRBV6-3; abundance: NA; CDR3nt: TGTGCCAGCAGTTCTAGGGGCGGGGATGTCTCGGAGACCCAGTACTTC; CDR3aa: CASSSRGGDVSETQYF
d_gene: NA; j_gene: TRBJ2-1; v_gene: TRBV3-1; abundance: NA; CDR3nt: TGTGCCAGCAGCCGAACCCAGCCGTTCAGCTCCTACAATGAGCAGTTCTTC; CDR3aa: CASSRTQPFSSYNEQFF
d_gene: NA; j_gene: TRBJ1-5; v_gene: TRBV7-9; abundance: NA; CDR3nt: TGTGCCAGCAGCACTCAGGGGAGCAATCAGCCCCAGCATTTT; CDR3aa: CASSTQGSNQPQHF
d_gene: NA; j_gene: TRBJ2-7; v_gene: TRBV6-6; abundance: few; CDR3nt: TGTGCCAGCAGTTCTTGGGGTTCCGACGAGCAGTACTTC; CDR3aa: CASSSWGSDEQYF
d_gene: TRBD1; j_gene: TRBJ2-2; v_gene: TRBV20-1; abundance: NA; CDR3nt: TGCAGTGCACGACAGGGGGCCGGCGGGGAGCTGTTTTTT; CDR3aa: CSARQGAGGELFF
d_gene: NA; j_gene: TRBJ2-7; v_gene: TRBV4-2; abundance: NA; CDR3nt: TGTGCCAGCAGCCAACTTCGGGACTTGTCCTACGAGCAGTACTTC; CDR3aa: CASSQLRDLSYEQYF
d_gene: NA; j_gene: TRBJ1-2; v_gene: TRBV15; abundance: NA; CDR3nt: TGTGCCACCAGCCCCCGAAGAGGCGGGGCGATTCATGGCTACACCTTC; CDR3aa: CATSPRRGGAIHGYTF
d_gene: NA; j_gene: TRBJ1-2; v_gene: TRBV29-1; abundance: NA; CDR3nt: TGCAGCGTTGAAGATTGGGGGAAGGTATACTATGGCTACACCTTC; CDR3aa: CSVEDWGKVYYGYTF
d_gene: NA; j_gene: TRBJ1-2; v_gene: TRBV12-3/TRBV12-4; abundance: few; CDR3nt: TGTGCCAGCAGTTTGAGGGGAGCGGACTATGGCTACACCTTC; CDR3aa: CASSLRGADYGYTF
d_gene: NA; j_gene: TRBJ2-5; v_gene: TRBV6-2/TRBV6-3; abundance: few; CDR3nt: TGTGCCAGCAGCCGCAGGCGCGAGACCCAGTACTTC; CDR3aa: CASSRRRETQYF
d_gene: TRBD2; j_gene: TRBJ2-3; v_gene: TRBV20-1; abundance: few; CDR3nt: TGCAGTGCGAGACGACTAGCGGGAGGTATAAGGGGCACAGATACGCAGTATTTT; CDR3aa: CSARRLAGGIRGTDTQYF
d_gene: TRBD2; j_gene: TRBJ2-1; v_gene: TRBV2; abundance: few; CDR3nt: TGTGCCAGCAACCTCGGGGGGTTGGATGAGCAGTTCTTC; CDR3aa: CASNLGGLDEQFF
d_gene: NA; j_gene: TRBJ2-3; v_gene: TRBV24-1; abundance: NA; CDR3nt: TGTGCCACCAGTGAGGACGGCACAGATACGCAGTATTTT; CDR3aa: CATSEDGTDTQYF
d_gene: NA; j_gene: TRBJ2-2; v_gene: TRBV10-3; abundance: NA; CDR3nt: TGTGCCATCAGTGAGTCGGAGGTATCCGGGGAGCTGTTTTTT; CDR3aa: CAISESEVSGELFF
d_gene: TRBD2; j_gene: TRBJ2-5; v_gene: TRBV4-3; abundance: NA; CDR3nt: TGCGCCAGCAGCCGCGGACTAGCGCAAGAGACCCAGTACTTC; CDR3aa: CASSRGLAQETQYF
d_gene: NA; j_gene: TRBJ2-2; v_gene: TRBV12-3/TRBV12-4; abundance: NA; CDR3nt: TGTGCCAGCAGTTTAAGGGGTGGGGTCGGGGAGCTGTTTTTT; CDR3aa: CASSLRGGVGELFF
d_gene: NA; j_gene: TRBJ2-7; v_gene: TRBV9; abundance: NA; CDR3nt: TGTGCCAGCAGCGTACTAGCGTCTGGCGAGCAGTACTTC; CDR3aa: CASSVLASGEQYF
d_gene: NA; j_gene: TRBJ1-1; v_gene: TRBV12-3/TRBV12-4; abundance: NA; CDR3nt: TGTGCCAGCAGTTTAGGAGGACTAAACACTGAAGCTTTCTTT; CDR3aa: CASSLGGLNTEAFF
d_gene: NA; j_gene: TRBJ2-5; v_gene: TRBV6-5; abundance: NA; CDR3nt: TGTGCCAGTGGGAAAAGCGGGCGTGGGGGGACCCAGTACTTC; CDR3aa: CASGKSGRGGTQYF
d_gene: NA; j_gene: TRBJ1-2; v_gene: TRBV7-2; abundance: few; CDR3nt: TGTGCCAGCAGCTACCGGGCCTATGGCTACACCTTC; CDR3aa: CASSYRAYGYTF
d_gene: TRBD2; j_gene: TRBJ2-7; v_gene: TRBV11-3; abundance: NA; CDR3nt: TGTGCCAGCAGCCCCGGACTAGCTGTCGACGAGCAGTACTTC; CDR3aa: CASSPGLAVDEQYF
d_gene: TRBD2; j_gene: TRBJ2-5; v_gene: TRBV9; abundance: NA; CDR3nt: TGTGCCAGCAGCTTCGGGACTATCGTGGGGGAGACCCAGTACTTC; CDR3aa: CASSFGTIVGETQYF
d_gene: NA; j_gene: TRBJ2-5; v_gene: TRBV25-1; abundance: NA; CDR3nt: TGTGCCAGCAGTGACTCTGACAGCCAAGAGACCCAGTACTTC; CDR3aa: CASSDSDSQETQYF
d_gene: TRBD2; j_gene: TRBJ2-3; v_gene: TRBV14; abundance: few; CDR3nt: TGTGCCAGCAGCCAAGAAAATAGCGGGGACTACACAGATACGCAGTATTTT; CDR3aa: CASSQENSGDYTDTQYF
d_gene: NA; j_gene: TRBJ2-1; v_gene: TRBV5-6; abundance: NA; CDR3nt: TGTGCCAGCAGCTCGGGACTCCCCGGATATGAGCAGTTCTTC; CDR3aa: CASSSGLPGYEQFF
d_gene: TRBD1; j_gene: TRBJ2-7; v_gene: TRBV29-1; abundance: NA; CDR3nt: TGCAGCGTTGAGGGACAGAATACCTACGAGCAGTACTTC; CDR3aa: CSVEGQNTYEQYF
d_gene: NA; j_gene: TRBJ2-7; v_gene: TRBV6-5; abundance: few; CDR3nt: TGTGCCAGCAGCCCCGGGGGCATGAGCTCCTACGAGCAGTACTTC; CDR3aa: CASSPGGMSSYEQYF
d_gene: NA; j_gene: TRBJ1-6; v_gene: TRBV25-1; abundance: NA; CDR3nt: TGTGCCAGCAGTGATGACGAAGGTTTCCATAATTCACCCCTCCACTTT; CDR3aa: CASSDDEGFHNSPLHF
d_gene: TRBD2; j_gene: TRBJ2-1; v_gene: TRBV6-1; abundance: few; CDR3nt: TGTGCCAGCAGTGAAGCGCTTCGGACTAGCGGGAGTTATGAGCAGTTCTTC; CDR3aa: CASSEALRTSGSYEQFF
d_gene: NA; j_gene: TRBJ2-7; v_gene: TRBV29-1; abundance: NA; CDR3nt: TGCAGCGTTGACAGATCCGGGGCAGGGTCCTACGAGCAGTACTTC; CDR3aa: CSVDRSGAGSYEQYF